This T cell receptor beta chain is drawn from a study of shared T cell receptors in the human thymus. Assay: immunoSEQ multiplex PCR; the TCRdb copy retains only in-frame clones and omits some. This table has approximately 580,000 clones, around 82% appearing once. This clone has just a few counts. V was cut by 0 bases and J by 2 bases, with 11 bases left in between. Germline V gene sequence: CDR1 WSHSY, CDR2 SAAADI. The CDR3 is 15 amino acids. These data were also reused for a study on human thymus T cells.

The sample was thymocytes. The chain is built from TRBV10-2 and TRBJ2-7, with a tentative D call TRBD2 (6 bases). The sequence was obtained from a boy under two years old with a congenital heart defect. The CDR3 nucleotides are TGCGCCAGCAGTGAGTCGAAGGACTACCCCTACGAGCAGTACTTC. Its protein product is CASSESKDYPYEQYF.